The 11 T cell receptor beta chains in this list originate from one sample, sequenced in a study of cytomegalovirus exposure and HLA in healthy donors. Researchers ran the PCR with 60 Vbeta and 13 Jbeta primers. The data were produced by immunoSEQ multiplex PCR, yet TCRdb's version contains in-frame clones alone and is incomplete. The sample gives over 70,000 clones, 76% of which show up once; roughly 1.3% is in the top ten. The sample consisted of PBMCs. These receptors were collected from a male donor in good health and CMV-seronegative.

The chain links TRBV27 to TRBJ2-2; the D gene is possibly TRBD1 (6 bases). This CDR3 region has 16 residues. Trimming cost V 6 bases and J 1 base, with 15 bases left between them. The V gene's germline CDR1 is MNHEY and CDR2 SMNVEV (reference sequence). CDR3 DNA: TGTGCCAGCAGAAGGACAGAGATCAAGAACACCGGGGAGCTGTTTTTT. It yields the protein CASRRTEIKNTGELFF.

V gene TRBV6-6 combines with J gene TRBJ1-2; 9 bases match TRBD1. In germline, CDR1 is MNHNY, CDR2 SVGAGI (reference sequence). The V gene end was trimmed by 5 bases and the J gene end by 6 bases; junction bases not matched to a gene: 4. CDR3 length equals 13 residues. CDR3 in DNA: TGTGCCAGCAGTCCAACAGGGGGCCATGGCTACACCTTC. This encodes CASSPTGGHGYTF.

The genes are TRBV6-1 and TRBJ2-2; the D is unclear. Germline V gene sequence: CDR1 MNHNS, CDR2 SASEGT. With 2 bases removed from V and 3 bases from J, the gap between germline ends came to 16 bases. The CDR3 spans 17 residues. The CDR3 sequence: CASSEKIQQRHTGELFF. The CDR3 DNA follows: TGTGCCAGCAGTGAAAAAATTCAGCAGAGGCACACCGGGGAGCTGTTTTTT.

V and J are TRBV4-3 and TRBJ1-2, with TRBD1 as a possible D gene (6 bases). Trimming pared 0 bases from V and 3 bases from J, leaving 17 bases between. The CDR3 covers 17 residues. CDR1 is LGHNA, CDR2 YSLEER, per germline. CDR3 DNA: TGCGCCAGCAGCCAAGATCTTCCAGGGGCACCTTACTATGGCTACACCTTC. This gives the protein CASSQDLPGAPYYGYTF.

The rearrangement uses TRBV7-9 and TRBJ1-3; TRBD1 matches at 7 bases. Germline values: CDR1 SEHNR, CDR2 FQNEAQ (reference sequence). The V and J ends lost 5 bases and 0 bases, in that order; junction bases with no gene match: 10. The CDR3 length is 17 residues. CDR3 in DNA: TGTGCCAGCAGCGAACGGGACAGCTTCATCTCTGGAAACACCATATATTTT. Its translation: CASSERDSFISGNTIYF.

This chain connects TRBV15 to TRBJ1-2; no clear D gene. Germline values: CDR1 LNHNV, CDR2 YYDKDF (reference sequence). Trimming removed 1 base from V and 0 bases from J, with 9 bases in between. The CDR3 has 15 amino acids. CDR3 residues: CATSRARSTNYGYTF. The CDR3 bases are TGTGCCACCAGCAGAGCACGGTCTACTAACTATGGCTACACCTTC.

This chain uses TRBV7-2 with TRBJ1-4; no clear D gene. V shed 0 bases and J shed 0 bases, with 8 bases lying between them. CDR1 and CDR2 from the germline V gene are SGHTA and FQGNSA. This CDR3 comprises 16 residues. CDR3 loop: CASSLAGRSTNEKLFF. CDR3 DNA sequence: TGTGCCAGCAGCTTAGCAGGGAGGTCAACTAATGAAAAACTGTTTTTT.

The rearrangement links TRBV28 to TRBJ1-1; TRBD1 matches at 7 bases. V was pared by 1 base and J by 2 bases, with 4 bases of the junction left unmatched. Per the germline V gene, CDR1 is MDHEN and CDR2 is SYDVKM. CDR3 size: 15 residues. The CDR3 sequence: CASSLFRQGNTEAFF. CDR3 DNA sequence: TGTGCCAGCAGTTTATTTAGACAGGGTAACACTGAAGCTTTCTTT.

Only a few counts were recorded for this clone. V gene TRBV20-1 combines with J gene TRBJ2-4; D perhaps matches TRBD1 (6 bases). The CDR3 consists of 11 residues. Trimming pared 6 bases from V and 3 bases from J, leaving 6 bases between. Per germline, CDR1 DFQATT and CDR2 SNEGSKA (reference sequence). Written as DNA, the CDR3 is TGCAGTGCAGGGGGCAAAAACATTCAGTACTTC. This gives the protein CSAGGKNIQYF.

CDR3: CASSSPPSRTGELFF. CDR3 bases: TGTGCCAGCAGCTCCCCTCCTAGTCGCACCGGGGAGCTGTTTTTT. This chain uses TRBV7-2 with TRBJ2-2; no clear D gene. V dropped 4 bases and J dropped 4 bases, with 13 bases sitting between them. CDR3 length: 15 amino acids. Germline loops: CDR1 SGHTA, CDR2 FQGNSA.

This clone has more than one count but fewer than ten. V and J are TRBV19 and TRBJ1-2; D may be TRBD1 (5 bases). Trimming pared 1 base from V and 4 bases from J, leaving 13 bases between. This CDR3 region has 15 residues. Germline lookup yields CDR1 LNHDA and CDR2 SQIVND (reference sequence). In DNA, the CDR3 is TGTGCCAGTAGTATAGTGGGGCGCCGGGTCTATGGCTACACCTTC. It codes for CASSIVGRRVYGYTF.